This paragraph covers one T cell receptor (beta chain) sequence. Its specificity is not known. Template switching added a universal primer site, and cDNA bore unique molecular identifiers. TCRdb ran MiXCR on the 5' RACE reads and lists one entry per CDR3 protein. The sample includes some 240,000 distinct CDR3 sequences, approximately 8.3% of them seen just once. This sample is part of a study of identical twins. Broader study findings: The models systematically underestimated how much out-of-frame TCR alpha was shared in monozygotic twins. In cord blood, abundant beta clonotypes had fewer insertions; memory showed no trend. Within twin pairs, the out-of-frame alpha sequences they shared showed excess low generation probability.

CDR1 and CDR2 from the germline V gene are SGHTA and FQGNSA. V dropped 5 bases and J dropped 0 bases, with 14 bases sitting between them. The CDR3 covers 15 residues. The same data also went into a second study, on yellow fever vaccine responses in identical twins.

The chain couples TRBV7-2 to TRBJ2-7, with D unclear. This clonotype originated in a woman aged 18-30 years in good health. The material sequenced was CD8+ T cells sorted from blood. The CDR3 sequence is CASSQWTVSSYEQYF. CDR3 coding DNA: TGTGCCAGCAGCCAATGGACGGTTAGCTCCTACGAGCAGTACTTC.